The 4 T cell receptor beta chains reported below all come from one sample, sequenced in a study of prognosis after radiotherapy for stage I lung cancer. It was by two-round multiplex PCR that TCR beta CDR3 was amplified from genomic DNA. Amplification during the initial PCR round employed primers specific to each TRBV and TRBJ gene. TCRdb recomputed calls from the multiplex PCR reads with MiXCR, one row per CDR3 protein. There are 45,000 to 70,000 distinct CDR3 sequences in the sample; around 27% occur only once, and 7.5% lies in the top ten. Here the sequenced sample was PBMCs, taken before or after stereotactic body radiation therapy (not recorded which). The receptors stem from a donor over 45 with non-small cell lung cancer.

This clonotype was seen many times. The chain uses TRBV7-2 and TRBJ2-5; 11 bases align to TRBD1. V was pared by 3 bases and J by 5 bases, with 5 bases of the junction left unmatched. The V gene's germline CDR1 is SGHTA and CDR2 FQGNSA. This CDR3 has 15 residues. CDR3 region: CASSFSGQGAETQYF. CDR3 coding DNA: TGTGCCAGCAGCTTTTCTGGACAGGGGGCCGAGACCCAGTACTTC.

This clonotype was detected many times. The V and J genes are TRBV19 and TRBJ1-5; D gene ambiguous. The CDR3 contains 14 residues. V was shortened by 3 bases and J by 0 bases, with 6 bases between the two germline ends. Germline assignment: CDR1 LNHDA and CDR2 SQIVND (reference sequence). CDR3: CASSIFDSNQPQHF. CDR3 DNA: TGTGCCAGTAGTATCTTCGATAGCAATCAGCCCCAGCATTTT.

The chain joins TRBV12-3 or TRBV12-4 to TRBJ2-7; 9 bases align to TRBD2. The CDR3 is 15 amino acids. Trimming at V came to 3 bases and at J to 4 bases, leaving 7 bases not matched to a gene. Here the CDR3 reads CASSLSGGSGYEQYF. The CDR3 nucleotides are TGTGCCAGCAGTTTGAGCGGGGGGTCGGGGTACGAGCAGTACTTC.

In the case of this clonotype: One junction end disagrees with the germline gene, perhaps due to a read error. For the CDR3, the DNA is TGTGCCAACAGCCCACGGGACAGGGGAAGTAATGAGCAGTACTTC. Amino acid sequence: CANSPRDRGSNEQYF. V usage is TRBV7-9 and J usage is TRBJ2-1, with TRBD1 matching 10 bases. The DNA matches TRBJ2-7 better at its end, which makes the J call doubtful. CDR1 SEHNR and CDR2 FQNEAQ come from the germline V gene (reference sequence). The length of the CDR3 is 15 residues.